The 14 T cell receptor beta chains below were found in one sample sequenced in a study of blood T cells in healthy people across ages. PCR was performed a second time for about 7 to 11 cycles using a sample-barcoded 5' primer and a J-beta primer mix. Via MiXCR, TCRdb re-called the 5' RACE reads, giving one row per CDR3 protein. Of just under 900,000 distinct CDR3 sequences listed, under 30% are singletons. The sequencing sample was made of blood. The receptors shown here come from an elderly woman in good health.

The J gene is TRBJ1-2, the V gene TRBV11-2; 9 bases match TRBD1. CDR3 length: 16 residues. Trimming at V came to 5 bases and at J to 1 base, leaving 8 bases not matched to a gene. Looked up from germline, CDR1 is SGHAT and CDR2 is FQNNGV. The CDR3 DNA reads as TGTGCCAGCAGCCCATCCGGGACAGGGAGTAACTATGGCTACACCTTC. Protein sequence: CASSPSGTGSNYGYTF.

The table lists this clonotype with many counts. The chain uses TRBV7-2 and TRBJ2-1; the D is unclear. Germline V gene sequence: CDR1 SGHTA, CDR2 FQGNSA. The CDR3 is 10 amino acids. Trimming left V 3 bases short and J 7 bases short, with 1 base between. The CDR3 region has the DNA TGTGCCAGCAGCTTTAATGAGCAGTTCTTC. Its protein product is CASSFNEQFF.

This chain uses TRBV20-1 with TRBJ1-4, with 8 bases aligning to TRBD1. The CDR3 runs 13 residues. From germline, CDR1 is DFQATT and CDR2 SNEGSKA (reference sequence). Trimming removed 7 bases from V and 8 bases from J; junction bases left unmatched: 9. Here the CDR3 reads CSVPGQVEEKLFF. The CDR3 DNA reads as TGCAGTGTTCCGGGACAGGTCGAAGAAAAACTGTTTTTT.

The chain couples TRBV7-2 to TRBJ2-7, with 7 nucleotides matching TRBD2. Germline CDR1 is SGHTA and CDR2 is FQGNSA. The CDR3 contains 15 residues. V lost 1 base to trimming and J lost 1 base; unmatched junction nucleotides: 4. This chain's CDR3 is CASSLDASGSYEQYF. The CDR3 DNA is TGTGCCAGCAGCTTAGATGCTAGCGGTTCCTACGAGCAGTACTTC.

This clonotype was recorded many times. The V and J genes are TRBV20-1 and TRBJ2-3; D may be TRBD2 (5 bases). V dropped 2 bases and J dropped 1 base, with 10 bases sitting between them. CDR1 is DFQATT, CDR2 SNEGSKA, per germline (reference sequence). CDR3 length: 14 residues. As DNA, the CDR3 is TGCAGTGCTAGAATTGAGGGCGGCACAGATACGCAGTATTTT. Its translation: CSARIEGGTDTQYF.

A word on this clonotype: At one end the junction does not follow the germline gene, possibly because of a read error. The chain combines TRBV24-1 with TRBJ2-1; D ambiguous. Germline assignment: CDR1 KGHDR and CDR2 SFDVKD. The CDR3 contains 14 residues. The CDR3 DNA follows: TGTGCCACCGGTGACCGTCTAGAAGACAATGAGCAGTTCTTC. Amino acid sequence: CATGDRLEDNEQFF.

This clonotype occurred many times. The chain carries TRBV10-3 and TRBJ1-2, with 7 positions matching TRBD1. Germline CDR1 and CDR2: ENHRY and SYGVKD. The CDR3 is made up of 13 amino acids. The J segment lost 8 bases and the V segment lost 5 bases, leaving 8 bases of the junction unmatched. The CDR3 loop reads CAISLTGEGGYTF. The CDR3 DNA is TGTGCCATCAGTTTAACAGGGGAGGGCGGCTACACCTTC.

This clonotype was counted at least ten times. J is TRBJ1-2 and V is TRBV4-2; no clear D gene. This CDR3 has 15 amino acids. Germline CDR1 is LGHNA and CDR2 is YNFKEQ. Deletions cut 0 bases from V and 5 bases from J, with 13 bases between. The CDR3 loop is CASSQDIGDGYGYTF. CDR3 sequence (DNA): TGTGCCAGCAGCCAAGATATTGGAGACGGTTATGGCTACACCTTC.

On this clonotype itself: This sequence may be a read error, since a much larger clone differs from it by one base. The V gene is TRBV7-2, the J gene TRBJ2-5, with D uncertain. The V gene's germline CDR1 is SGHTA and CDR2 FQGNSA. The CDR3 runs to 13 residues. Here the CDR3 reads CANSTQIKETQYF. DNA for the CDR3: TGTGCCAACAGCACCCAGATAAAAGAGACCCAGTACTTC.

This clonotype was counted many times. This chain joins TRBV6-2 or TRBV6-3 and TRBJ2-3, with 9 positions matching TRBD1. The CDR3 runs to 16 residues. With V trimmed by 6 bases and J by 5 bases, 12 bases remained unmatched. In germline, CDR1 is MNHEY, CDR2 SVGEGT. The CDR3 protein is CASSPGGTGFGDTQYF. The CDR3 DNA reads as TGTGCCAGCAGCCCCGGTGGGACAGGGTTTGGAGATACGCAGTATTTT.

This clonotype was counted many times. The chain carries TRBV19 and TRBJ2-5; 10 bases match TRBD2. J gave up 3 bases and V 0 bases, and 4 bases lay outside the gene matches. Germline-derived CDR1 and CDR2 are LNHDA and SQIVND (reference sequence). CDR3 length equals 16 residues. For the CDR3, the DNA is TGTGCCAGTAGTATAGACGGGACTAGCGTTGAAGAGACCCAGTACTTC. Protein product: CASSIDGTSVEETQYF.

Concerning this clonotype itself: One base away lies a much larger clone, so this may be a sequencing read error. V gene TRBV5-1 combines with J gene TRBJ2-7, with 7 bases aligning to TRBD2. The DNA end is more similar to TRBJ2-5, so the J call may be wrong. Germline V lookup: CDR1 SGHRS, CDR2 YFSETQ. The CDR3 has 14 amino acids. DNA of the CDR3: TGCGCCAACAGCTTGGGGGAGGGTAGAGAGACCCAGTACTTC. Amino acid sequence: CANSLGEGRETQYF.

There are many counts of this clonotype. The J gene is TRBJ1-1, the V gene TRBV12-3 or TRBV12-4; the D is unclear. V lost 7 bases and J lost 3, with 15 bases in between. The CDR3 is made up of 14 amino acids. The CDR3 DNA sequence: TGTGCCAGCACCCCAGACCCCCTTTACACTGAAGCTTTCTTT. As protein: CASTPDPLYTEAFF.

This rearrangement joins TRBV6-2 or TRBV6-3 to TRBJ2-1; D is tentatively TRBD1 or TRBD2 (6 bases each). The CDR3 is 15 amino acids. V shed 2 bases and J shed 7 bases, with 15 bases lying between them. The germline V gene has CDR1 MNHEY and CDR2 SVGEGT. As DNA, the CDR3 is TGTGCCAGCAGTTACCTGGCAGGGGACTTGAATGAGCAGTTCTTC. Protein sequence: CASSYLAGDLNEQFF.